The 15 T cell receptor beta chains listed next were all sequenced from one sample in a study of blood T cell repertoires in COVID-19. Method: immunoSEQ multiplex PCR; TCRdb's copy keeps in-frame clones and lacks some. The table lists 150,000 to 250,000 clones, about 86% of them singletons. Sequencing input: PBMCs or T cells enriched from blood (not recorded which). Receptor source: a man aged 40-49 years who had recovered from COVID-19.

The chain employs TRBV3-1 (or the pseudogene TRBV3-2) and TRBJ2-5; D is uncertain. Germline V gene data show CDR1 as LGHDT and CDR2 as YNNKEL (reference sequence). The CDR3 covers 14 residues. Trimming pared 5 bases from V and 3 bases from J, leaving 13 bases between. DNA of the CDR3: TGTGCCAGCAGCAAACTCGATGACAAAGAGACCCAGTACTTC. Translating gives CASSKLDDKETQYF.

This clone was recorded only once. This chain connects TRBV20-1 to TRBJ1-6; D may be TRBD1 (6 bases). CDR1 is DFQATT and CDR2 is SNEGSKA in the germline V gene (reference sequence). V lost 3 bases and J 3 bases, leaving 12 bases between the germline ends. CDR3 size: 15 residues. The DNA for the CDR3 is TGCAGTGCTAGTAGGGGGGGACTCTATAATTCACCCCTCCACTTT. This translates into CSASRGGLYNSPLHF.

The V gene is TRBV4-1, the J gene TRBJ1-4; 10 bases match TRBD1. With 1 base clipped from V and 7 bases from J, the junction kept 21 bases outside the gene matches. The CDR3 runs to 21 residues. Germline V CDR1 and CDR2: MGHRA, YSYEKL. The CDR3 loop reads CASSQVPGQGILRPGREKLFF. Here the CDR3 DNA reads TGCGCCAGCAGCCAAGTCCCGGGACAGGGGATTCTTCGGCCTGGGCGTGAAAAACTGTTTTTT.

This rearrangement joins TRBV28 to TRBJ2-2; weak D call: TRBD2 (6 bases). Trimming shortened V by 4 bases and J by 4 bases, and 16 bases separated the two germline ends. Looked up from germline, CDR1 is MDHEN and CDR2 is SYDVKM. The CDR3 contains 16 residues. For the CDR3, the DNA is TGTGCCAGCAGTTCATTGACTCGGGGGACCACCGGGGAGCTGTTTTTT. Its translation: CASSSLTRGTTGELFF.

The chain has TRBV19 and TRBJ1-1; 10 nucleotides align to TRBD1. Germline loops: CDR1 LNHDA, CDR2 SQIVND (reference sequence). V lost 5 bases to trimming and J lost 4 bases; unmatched junction nucleotides: 7. This CDR3 contains 15 residues. The CDR3: CASSARDRGTTEAFF. As DNA, the CDR3 is TGTGCCAGTAGTGCCCGGGACAGGGGCACCACTGAAGCTTTCTTT.

Regarding this clone: Distinct nucleotide sequences in the sample also encode this CDR3. The rearrangement joins TRBV5-1 to TRBJ1-1, with 8 bases aligning to TRBD1. This CDR3 comprises 15 residues. V shed 0 bases and J 1 base; nucleotides not matched to a gene: 2. Germline-derived CDR1 and CDR2 are SGHRS and YFSETQ. CDR3 residues: CASSLGGTGNTEAFF. As DNA, the CDR3 is TGCGCCAGCAGCTTGGGCGGGACAGGGAACACTGAAGCTTTCTTT. Filled out from reference TRBV5-1 and TRBJ1-1, the complete variable domain reads KAGVTQTPRYLIKTRGQQVTLSCSPISGHRSVSWYQQTPGQGLQFLFEYFSETQRNKGNFPGRFSGRQFSNSRSEMNVSTLELGDSALYLCASSLGGTGNTEAFFGQGTRLTVV.

The V call is TRBV2, the J call TRBJ2-7; TRBD1 matches at 7 bases. Germline values: CDR1 SNHLY, CDR2 FYNNEI. J was trimmed by 0 bases and V by 4 bases; bases with no gene match: 3. The CDR3 has 14 residues. The CDR3 DNA sequence: TGTGCCAGCAGTGTGGGACAGTACTCCTACGAGCAGTACTTC. It encodes CASSVGQYSYEQYF.

This clone has a single count. The rearrangement uses TRBV6-7 and TRBJ1-5; D is undetermined. TRBV6-7 falls under the ORF class, with uncertain function. CDR3 length equals 12 residues. V was cut by 6 bases and J by 3 bases, with 6 bases left in between. CDR3 residues: CASSSINQPQHF. The CDR3 nucleotides read TGTGCCAGCAGCTCTATCAATCAGCCCCAGCATTTT.

V usage is TRBV5-1 and J usage is TRBJ2-5; 10 bases match TRBD1. CDR3 length equals 15 residues. Germline assignment: CDR1 SGHRS and CDR2 YFSETQ. The V and J ends lost 3 bases and 3 bases, in that order; junction bases with no gene match: 5. The CDR3 loop is CASSWGQGIEETQYF. The CDR3, as DNA: TGCGCCAGCAGCTGGGGACAGGGGATTGAAGAGACCCAGTACTTC.

The genes are TRBV6-1 and TRBJ1-4; TRBD1 is a possible D gene (6 bases). This CDR3 is 15 amino acids long. V lost 3 bases and J 3 bases, leaving 11 bases between the germline ends. Germline V CDR1 and CDR2: MNHNS, SASEGT. CDR3 protein: CASSDGQQSNEKLFF. In DNA, the CDR3 is TGTGCCAGCAGTGACGGACAGCAGTCTAATGAAAAACTGTTTTTT.

The chain has TRBV5-5 and TRBJ1-1; TRBD1 might be the D (5 bases). The ends were cut back, 3 bases at V and 0 bases at J, with 9 bases in the middle. CDR1 SGHKS and CDR2 YYEKEE come from the germline V gene (reference sequence). The CDR3 loop spans 14 amino acids. This CDR3 reads CASSWGAMNTEAFF. The CDR3 nucleotides read TGTGCCAGCAGCTGGGGCGCCATGAACACTGAAGCTTTCTTT.

The V gene is TRBV6-5, the J gene TRBJ1-5, with D uncertain. V shed 5 bases and J shed 4 bases, with 9 bases lying between them. Germline V gene data show CDR1 as MNHEY and CDR2 as SVGAGI. CDR3 size: 13 residues. The CDR3 nucleotides are TGTGCCAGCAGTCAGTCCTTGAATCAGCCCCAGCATTTT. Translating gives CASSQSLNQPQHF.

The chain employs TRBV5-1 and TRBJ1-4; maybe TRBD1 (5 bases). There are 16 residues in the CDR3. V was cut by 4 bases and J by 3 bases, with 16 bases left in between. Germline-derived CDR1 and CDR2 are SGHRS and YFSETQ. CDR3 residues: CASSPTPRDANEKLFF. Written as DNA, the CDR3 is TGCGCCAGCAGCCCTACACCCAGGGATGCTAATGAAAAACTGTTTTTT.

CDR3: CAWSVGQRSNQPQHF. CDR3 DNA: TGTGCCTGGAGTGTAGGACAGAGGAGCAATCAGCCCCAGCATTTT. The V and J genes are TRBV30 and TRBJ1-5; a weak D match, TRBD1 (6 bases). The CDR3 sequence is 15 residues long. V lost 0 bases to trimming and J lost 1 base, with 10 bases between them. Germline V gene sequence: CDR1 GTSNPN, CDR2 SVGIG (reference sequence).

The chain is built from TRBV19 and TRBJ2-3, with 11 bases aligning to TRBD1. V dropped 4 bases and J dropped 2; count of bases not matched to a gene: 5. The CDR3 covers 16 residues. From germline, CDR1 is LNHDA and CDR2 SQIVND (reference sequence). In DNA form, the CDR3 reads TGTGCCAGTAGTACCAGGGACAGGGGGTTCACAGATACGCAGTATTTT. Amino acid sequence: CASSTRDRGFTDTQYF.